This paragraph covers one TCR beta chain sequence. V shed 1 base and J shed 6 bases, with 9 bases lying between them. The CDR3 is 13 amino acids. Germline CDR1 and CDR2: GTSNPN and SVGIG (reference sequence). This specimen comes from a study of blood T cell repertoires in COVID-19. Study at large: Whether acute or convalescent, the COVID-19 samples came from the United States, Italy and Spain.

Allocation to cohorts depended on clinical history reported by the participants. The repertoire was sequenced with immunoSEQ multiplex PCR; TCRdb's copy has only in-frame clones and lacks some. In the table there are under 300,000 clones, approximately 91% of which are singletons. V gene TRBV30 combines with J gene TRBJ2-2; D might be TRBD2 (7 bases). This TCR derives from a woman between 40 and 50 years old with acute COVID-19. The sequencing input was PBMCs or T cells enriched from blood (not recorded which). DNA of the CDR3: TGTGCCTGGAGTGGGGGGGGGCCCGGGGAGCTGTTTTTT. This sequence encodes CAWSGGGPGELFF.